One T cell receptor beta chain is described in this entry. The data are from a study of blood T cell repertoires in COVID-19. Assay: immunoSEQ multiplex PCR; the TCRdb copy retains only in-frame clones and omits some. Of roughly 120,000 clones in the sample, about 90% were seen once. The TCR was taken from a woman in her sixties or seventies with COVID-19, enrolled during active disease. Sequencing was carried out using peripheral blood.

The CDR3 protein is CASSPLPLGAPSTGELFF. The CDR3, as DNA: TGTGCCAGCAGCCCATTGCCGTTGGGGGCCCCCTCCACCGGGGAGCTGTTTTTT. V and J are TRBV5-6 and TRBJ2-2; D perhaps matches TRBD1 (6 bases). Germline CDR1 is SGHDT and CDR2 is YYEEEE. V lost 4 bases and J lost 4, with 23 bases in between. CDR3 size: 18 residues.